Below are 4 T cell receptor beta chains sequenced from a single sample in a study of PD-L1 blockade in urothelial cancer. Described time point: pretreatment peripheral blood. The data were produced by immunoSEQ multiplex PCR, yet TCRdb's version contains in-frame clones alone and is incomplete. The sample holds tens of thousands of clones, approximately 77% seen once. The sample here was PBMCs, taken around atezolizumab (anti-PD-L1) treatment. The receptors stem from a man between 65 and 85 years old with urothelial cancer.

The CDR3 reads CAWTPGLAGALELFF. As DNA, the CDR3 is TGTGCCTGGACCCCTGGACTAGCGGGGGCCCTAGAGCTGTTTTTT. The chain has TRBV30 and TRBJ2-2; 13 bases map to TRBD2. The CDR3 spans 15 residues. Germline V gene sequence: CDR1 GTSNPN, CDR2 SVGIG (reference sequence). With 4 bases clipped from V and 11 bases from J, the junction kept 10 bases outside the gene matches.

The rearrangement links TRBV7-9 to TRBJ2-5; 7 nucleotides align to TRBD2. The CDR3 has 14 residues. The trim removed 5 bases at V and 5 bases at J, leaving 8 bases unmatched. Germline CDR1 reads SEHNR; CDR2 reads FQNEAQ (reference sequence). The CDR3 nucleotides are TGTGCCAGCAGCCCTCGACTAGCCGGGGAGACCCAGTACTTC. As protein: CASSPRLAGETQYF.

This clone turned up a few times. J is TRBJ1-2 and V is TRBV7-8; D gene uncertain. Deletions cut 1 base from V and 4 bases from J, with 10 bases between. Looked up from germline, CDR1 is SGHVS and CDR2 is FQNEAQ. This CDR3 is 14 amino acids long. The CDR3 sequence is CASSLGLQFYGYTF. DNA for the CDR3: TGTGCCAGCAGCTTAGGGCTACAGTTCTATGGCTACACCTTC.

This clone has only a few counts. The CDR3 is CASSQDRLAGAYYGYTF. DNA of the CDR3: TGCGCCAGCAGCCAAGACCGACTGGCGGGGGCTTATTATGGCTACACCTTC. The V gene is TRBV4-3, the J gene TRBJ1-2; D perhaps matches TRBD1 (6 bases). Trimming shortened V by 0 bases and J by 5 bases, and 19 bases separated the two germline ends. This CDR3 comprises 17 residues. CDR1 and CDR2 from the germline V gene are LGHNA and YSLEER.